A single sample is the source of the 30 T cell receptor beta chains below, sequenced in a study of shared clonotypes between healthy human individuals. Naivety among CD8 cells was defined by CD45RO negativity and positive CCR7 selection, thereby excluding terminally differentiated effector memory CD45RA+ cells. TCRdb's copy holds only in-frame clones and misses some; the assay was immunoSEQ multiplex PCR. The data show around 550,000 clones, with approximately 95% seen just once and over 0.1% held by the top ten. Sequenced: naive CD8+ T cells sorted from blood. All receptors derive from a woman in her 30s in good health.

V usage is TRBV30 and J usage is TRBJ1-1; D gene ambiguous. The length of the CDR3 is 17 residues. Trimming cost V 5 bases and J 3 bases, with 25 bases left between them. Germline values: CDR1 GTSNPN, CDR2 SVGIG (reference sequence). The CDR3 loop reads CAWPPFLRIRCDTEAFF. The CDR3, as DNA: TGTGCCTGGCCGCCGTTCCTCAGAATCAGGTGCGACACTGAAGCTTTCTTT.

In its sample, this clone was seen once. J is TRBJ2-1 and V is TRBV29-1; 7 bases line up with TRBD2. The V gene's germline CDR1 is SQVTM and CDR2 ANQGSEA. V was pared by 7 bases and J by 7 bases, with 13 bases of the junction left unmatched. The CDR3 has 14 amino acids. This chain's CDR3 is CSAGGLADENEQFF. CDR3 bases: TGCAGCGCCGGTGGGCTAGCGGACGAAAATGAGCAGTTCTTC.

The chain links TRBV11-1 to TRBJ2-3; the D is unclear. CDR3 length: 12 amino acids. The germline V and J ends were trimmed by 5 bases and 3 bases, with 6 bases remaining between them. Germline-derived CDR1 and CDR2 are SGHAT and FQDESV (reference sequence). The CDR3 sequence: CASSLDTDTQYF. CDR3 DNA: TGTGCCAGCAGCCTGGATACAGATACGCAGTATTTT.

The genes are TRBV4-1 and TRBJ2-4, with D perhaps matching TRBD2 (6 bases). The CDR3 loop spans 16 amino acids. The germline CDR1 and CDR2 sequences are MGHRA and YSYEKL. Trimming pared 0 bases from V and 6 bases from J, leaving 15 bases between. CDR3 region: CASSQDRSGLGNIQYF. The CDR3 DNA is TGCGCCAGCAGCCAAGATCGATCGGGACTCGGAAACATTCAGTACTTC.

This clone was seen only once. CDR3 DNA: TGTGCCAGCAGCACAGGGGTTGGCTACACCTTC. This gives the protein CASSTGVGYTF. The genes are TRBV5-6 and TRBJ1-2; the match to TRBD1 covers 7 bases. Trimming cost V 4 bases and J 7 bases; bases outside gene matches: 1. The CDR3 consists of 11 residues. CDR1 is SGHDT, CDR2 YYEEEE, per germline. The entire variable domain, with the rest obtained from reference TRBV5-6 and TRBJ1-2, is as follows: DAGVTQSPTHLIKTRGQQVTLRCSPKSGHDTVSWYQQALGQGPQFIFQYYEEEERQRGNFPDRFSGHQFPNYSSELNVNALLLGDSALYLCASSTGVGYTFGSGTRLTVV.

V and J are TRBV15 and TRBJ2-5, with TRBD1 matching 7 bases. Germline lookup yields CDR1 LNHNV and CDR2 YYDKDF (reference sequence). J gave up 10 bases and V 3 bases, and 11 bases lay outside the gene matches. CDR3 length: 14 residues. The CDR3 sequence is CATSRGTDPRDQYF. In nucleotides, the CDR3 is TGTGCCACCAGCAGGGGGACAGACCCCAGAGACCAGTACTTC.

The chain joins TRBV28 to TRBJ2-7, with D perhaps matching TRBD1 (6 bases). The germline V and J ends were trimmed by 5 bases and 2 bases, with 13 bases remaining between them. Germline values: CDR1 MDHEN, CDR2 SYDVKM. This CDR3 is 14 amino acids long. The CDR3 region is CASSNPGHTYEQYF. In DNA form, the CDR3 reads TGTGCCAGCAGTAATCCGGGACACACCTACGAGCAGTACTTC.

About this clone itself: Different DNA sequences within this sample yield the same CDR3. The chain joins TRBV11-2 to TRBJ1-1; D unclear. Germline loops: CDR1 SGHAT, CDR2 FQNNGV. Trimming pared 1 base from V and 1 base from J, leaving 4 bases between. The CDR3 is 13 residues long. The CDR3, as DNA: TGTGCCAGCAGCTTAGTTTGGAACACTGAAGCTTTCTTT. Residues: CASSLVWNTEAFF.

The gene calls are TRBV7-9 and TRBJ1-6; no reliable D call. Looked up from germline, CDR1 is SEHNR and CDR2 is FQNEAQ (reference sequence). With 1 base removed from V and 0 bases from J, the gap between germline ends came to 10 bases. This CDR3 has 17 amino acids. The CDR3 sequence is CASSLVGELSYNSPLHF. The CDR3 nucleotides are TGTGCCAGCAGCTTAGTCGGGGAGCTCTCCTATAATTCACCCCTCCACTTT.

The chain employs TRBV7-9 and TRBJ2-3; 9 nucleotides match TRBD2. Looked up from germline, CDR1 is SEHNR and CDR2 is FQNEAQ (reference sequence). The V segment lost 5 bases and the J segment 3 bases; nucleotides outside the gene matches: 6. This CDR3 is 15 amino acids long. The CDR3 here is CASSNVAGETDTQYF. The CDR3 nucleotides are TGTGCCAGCAGCAACGTAGCGGGAGAGACAGATACGCAGTATTTT.

This clone is a singleton in its sample. The chain uses TRBV6-5 and TRBJ1-2; possibly TRBD1 for D (5 bases). The length of the CDR3 is 15 residues. Germline V gives CDR1 MNHEY, CDR2 SVGAGI. The V gene lost 5 bases and the J gene lost 6 bases, with 19 bases spanning the gap. CDR3 sequence (DNA): TGTGCCAGCAGTCACACAGAGGGGTTTCAGCATGGCTACACCTTC. Translation: CASSHTEGFQHGYTF.

In nucleotides, the CDR3 is TGTGCCAGCAGCTTATCGGCCCGCAGGGAAGAAGAGCAGTACTTC. Its translation: CASSLSARREEEQYF. The chain combines TRBV7-7 with TRBJ2-7, with D perhaps matching TRBD1 (5 bases). Trimming took off 2 bases at V and 7 bases at J, with 18 bases between the two ends. CDR1 is SSHAT, CDR2 FNYEAQ, per germline (reference sequence). This CDR3 comprises 15 residues. Looking up the rest from reference TRBV7-7 and TRBJ2-7 gives the full variable domain: GAGVSQSPRYKVTKRGQDVTLRCDPISSHATLYWYQQALGQGPEFLTYFNYEAQPDKSGLPSDRFSAERPEGSISTLTIQRTEQRDSAMYRCASSLSARREEEQYFGPGTRLTVT.

This chain joins TRBV6-5 and TRBJ2-5; D not certain. This CDR3 has 13 amino acids. Trimming took 2 bases from V and 3 from J, leaving 7 bases between them. Germline V gives CDR1 MNHEY, CDR2 SVGAGI. The CDR3 bases are TGTGCCAGCAGTTACGACCCAGAAGAGACCCAGTACTTC. Amino acids: CASSYDPEETQYF.

The V and J genes are TRBV19 and TRBJ2-5; D unclear. V shed 7 bases and J shed 5 bases, with 17 bases lying between them. This CDR3 is 14 amino acids long. Germline V lookup: CDR1 LNHDA, CDR2 SQIVND (reference sequence). For the CDR3, the DNA is TGTGCCAGTAAGACCCGGGTCAGTCGGGAGACCCAGTACTTC. This sequence encodes CASKTRVSRETQYF.

The J gene is TRBJ2-7, the V gene TRBV27; D is perhaps TRBD1 or TRBD2 (6 bases each). V lost 5 bases, J lost 0 bases, and 17 bases lay in between. Germline loops: CDR1 MNHEY, CDR2 SMNVEV (reference sequence). The CDR3 has 16 amino acids. The CDR3 bases are TGTGCCAGCAGTACACTGGGGGGACACGACTCCTACGAGCAGTACTTC. Its translation is CASSTLGGHDSYEQYF.

The count of this clone is one. The chain employs TRBV7-3 and TRBJ2-5; D may be TRBD1 or TRBD2 (5 bases each). The CDR3 sequence is 15 residues long. Germline loops: CDR1 SGHTA, CDR2 FQGTGA. V lost 1 base, J lost 3 bases, and 12 bases lay in between. The CDR3 DNA sequence: TGTGCCAGCAGCTTAAGAGGGGCAGGGAAAGAGACCCAGTACTTC. It specifies CASSLRGAGKETQYF.

CDR3 amino acids: CASSQEASGRTYEQYF. The CDR3, as DNA: TGCGCCAGCAGCCAAGAGGCATCGGGGAGAACATACGAGCAGTACTTC. This sequence joins TRBV4-1 and TRBJ2-7; D is perhaps TRBD2 (5 bases). The CDR3 has 16 residues. Germline V gene data show CDR1 as MGHRA and CDR2 as YSYEKL. V was clipped by 0 bases and J by 4 bases, with 16 bases between them.

This rearrangement joins TRBV13 to TRBJ2-1, with 9 bases identical to TRBD1. The junction had 12 bases not matched to a gene; V was cut back by 5 bases and J by 7 bases. Germline lookup yields CDR1 PRHDT and CDR2 FYEKMQ (reference sequence). CDR3 size: 16 residues. The DNA for the CDR3 is TGTGCCAGCAGCAAAACCGGGACAGGGTTAGTTAATGAGCAGTTCTTC. Translation gives CASSKTGTGLVNEQFF.

The chain combines TRBV7-8 with TRBJ2-7; tentatively, D is TRBD2 (5 bases). V was shortened by 1 base and J by 2 bases, with 15 bases between the two germline ends. CDR1 and CDR2 from the germline V gene are SGHVS and FQNEAQ. CDR3 size: 16 residues. In DNA, the CDR3 is TGTGCCAGCAGCTTAGGGCCCGGGGTAGGCGCCTACGAGCAGTACTTC. Amino acids: CASSLGPGVGAYEQYF.

The gene calls are TRBV27 and TRBJ2-7; D call uncertain. This CDR3 region has 13 residues. The germline V gene encodes CDR1 MNHEY and CDR2 SMNVEV (reference sequence). Trimming took off 4 bases at V and 2 bases at J, with 9 bases between the two ends. CDR3 nucleotides: TGTGCCAGCAGTTACGGGCCCGCCTACGAGCAGTACTTC. Translating it yields CASSYGPAYEQYF.

This chain connects TRBV4-1 to TRBJ1-5; possibly TRBD1 for D (6 bases). The V gene lost 1 base and the J gene lost 5 bases, with 15 bases spanning the gap. Germline CDR1 MGHRA, CDR2 YSYEKL. The CDR3 length is 16 residues. CDR3 region: CASSQGAAKGDQPQHF. CDR3 DNA sequence: TGCGCCAGCAGCCAAGGGGCAGCCAAGGGGGATCAGCCCCAGCATTTT.

The chain carries TRBV5-5 and TRBJ1-5; D is unresolved. There are 14 residues in the CDR3. Trimming stripped 4 bases from V and 0 bases from J, with 8 bases between. CDR1 is SGHKS and CDR2 is YYEKEE in the germline V gene (reference sequence). In DNA form, the CDR3 reads TGTGCCAGCAGCCTAACGTATAGCAATCAGCCCCAGCATTTT. It translates to CASSLTYSNQPQHF.

V usage is TRBV28 and J usage is TRBJ2-7, with 10 positions matching TRBD1. J was trimmed by 3 bases and V by 8 bases; bases with no gene match: 1. The CDR3 covers 12 residues. Germline CDR1 and CDR2: MDHEN and SYDVKM. CDR3 nucleotide sequence: TGTGCCAGCTGGGACAGGGGCTACGAGCAGTACTTC. Translating gives CASWDRGYEQYF.

This clone was observed a single time. The chain carries TRBV28 and TRBJ2-7; D call uncertain. This CDR3 contains 14 residues. V was cut by 3 bases and J by 3 bases, with 12 bases left in between. Germline CDR1 is MDHEN and CDR2 is SYDVKM. CDR3: CASSLSKDHYEQYF. The CDR3 DNA reads as TGTGCCAGCAGTTTGTCAAAAGATCACTACGAGCAGTACTTC. The full variable domain, in which reference TRBV28 and TRBJ2-7 provide the parts outside the CDR3, is DVKVTQSSRYLVKRTGEKVFLECVQDMDHENMFWYRQDPGLGLRLIYFSYDVKMKEKGDIPEGYSVSREKKERFSLILESASTNQTSMYLCASSLSKDHYEQYFGPGTRLTVT.

This clone was detected only once. This chain uses TRBV6-1 with TRBJ1-1; 8 bases are a match to TRBD1. Germline assignment: CDR1 MNHNS and CDR2 SASEGT. Trimming removed 8 bases from V and 0 bases from J; junction bases left unmatched: 2. This CDR3 has 13 amino acids. The CDR3 is CASWDRLNTEAFF. The CDR3 nucleotides read TGTGCCAGCTGGGACAGGCTGAACACTGAAGCTTTCTTT.

The chain recombines TRBV28 with TRBJ2-3, with 8 bases identical to TRBD2. The CDR3 is 15 amino acids. The germline CDR1 and CDR2 sequences are MDHEN and SYDVKM. After removal of 6 bases from V and 1 base from J, the junction contained 6 bases not matched to a gene. For the CDR3, the DNA is TGTGCCAGCAGCCCGGGACTAGGGGGCACAGATACGCAGTATTTT. Residues: CASSPGLGGTDTQYF.

This chain joins TRBV2 and TRBJ1-4, with a weak D call TRBD1 (5 bases). Looked up from germline, CDR1 is SNHLY and CDR2 is FYNNEI. The CDR3 consists of 15 residues. V dropped 6 bases and J dropped 5 bases, with 16 bases sitting between them. The CDR3 sequence: CASSPSRGLNEKLFF. In DNA, the CDR3 is TGTGCCAGCAGCCCTTCTAGGGGCCTGAATGAAAAACTGTTTTTT.

The chain carries TRBV7-9 and TRBJ2-5, with 9 nucleotides matching TRBD1. The DNA matches TRBJ2-7 better at its end, which makes the J call doubtful. The CDR3 sequence is 15 residues long. Germline CDR1 and CDR2: SEHNR and FQNEAQ (reference sequence). CDR3 DNA: TGTGCCAGCAGCCCTACCGGGACAGGGTTTCGCGAGCAGTACTTC. This codes for CASSPTGTGFREQYF.

The chain couples TRBV27 to TRBJ2-4, with 8 bases identical to TRBD1. The germline gives CDR1 MNHEY, CDR2 SMNVEV (reference sequence). The length of the CDR3 is 14 residues. Unmatched junction bases numbered 9, after V lost 7 bases and J lost 7 bases. The CDR3 here is CASTSTGAMNIQYF. In nucleotides, the CDR3 is TGTGCCAGCACCTCGACAGGGGCGATGAACATTCAGTACTTC.

CDR3 sequence reads: CASSFGVTYEQYF. The CDR3 coding sequence is TGTGCCAGCAGCTTCGGCGTGACCTACGAGCAGTACTTC. This rearrangement joins TRBV4-2 to TRBJ2-7; D is unclear. Trimming left V 5 bases short and J 2 bases short, with 10 bases between. Looked up from germline, CDR1 is LGHNA and CDR2 is YNFKEQ. CDR3 size: 13 residues.